This passage covers 5 T cell receptor beta chains from one sample sequenced in a study of graft-versus-host responses after intestinal transplantation. No antigen has been assigned to these receptors. Sequencing used immunoSEQ multiplex PCR; TCRdb keeps in-frame clones, though not all of them. Among about 110,000 clones listed, about nine tenths were seen once. Sequenced here: unstimulated CD4+ T cells sorted from spleen or lymph node cells, sampled before transplant. The source is a human donor who was the organ donor for an intestinal transplant.

As DNA, the CDR3 is TGCGCCAGCACCTTACAGGGGGTTAAAAACATTCAGTACTTC. Amino acids: CASTLQGVKNIQYF. V is TRBV10-2 and J is TRBJ2-4; 8 nucleotides line up with TRBD1. This CDR3 contains 14 residues. V shed 7 bases and J 4 bases; nucleotides not matched to a gene: 6. Germline loops: CDR1 WSHSY, CDR2 SAAADI.

The genes are TRBV10-3 and TRBJ2-3, with D possibly TRBD2 on 6 matching bases. Germline CDR1 ENHRY, CDR2 SYGVKD. V lost 8 bases and J 0 bases, leaving 15 bases between the germline ends. This CDR3 has 15 residues. The CDR3 DNA follows: TGTGCCATCGGAGGGGCCTTTTCTAGCACAGATACGCAGTATTTT. Residues: CAIGGAFSSTDTQYF.

V gene TRBV6-5 combines with J gene TRBJ2-5; D gene ambiguous. From germline, CDR1 is MNHEY and CDR2 SVGAGI. This CDR3 spans 14 amino acids. Between the trimmed V and J ends, which lost 4 bases and 5 bases, there was a span of 14 bases. The CDR3 is CASSWRFSSETQYF. The CDR3 bases are TGTGCCAGCAGTTGGCGTTTTAGTAGCGAGACCCAGTACTTC.

The chain uses TRBV6-1 and TRBJ2-7; tentatively, D is TRBD1 (5 bases). CDR3 length: 14 amino acids. The ends were cut back, 7 bases at V and 2 bases at J, with 15 bases in the middle. Germline-derived CDR1 and CDR2 are MNHNS and SASEGT. Here the CDR3 reads CASNLRRTTYEQYF. The CDR3, as DNA: TGTGCCAGCAATTTAAGGCGGACAACCTACGAGCAGTACTTC.

The V call is TRBV6-1, the J call TRBJ2-1; weak D call: TRBD1 (5 bases). Trimming left V 2 bases short and J 2 bases short, with 13 bases between. This CDR3 spans 16 amino acids. From germline, CDR1 is MNHNS and CDR2 SASEGT. The CDR3 DNA reads TGTGCCAGCAGTGAATACTCGACAGCTCCCTACAATGAGCAGTTCTTC. Protein sequence: CASSEYSTAPYNEQFF.